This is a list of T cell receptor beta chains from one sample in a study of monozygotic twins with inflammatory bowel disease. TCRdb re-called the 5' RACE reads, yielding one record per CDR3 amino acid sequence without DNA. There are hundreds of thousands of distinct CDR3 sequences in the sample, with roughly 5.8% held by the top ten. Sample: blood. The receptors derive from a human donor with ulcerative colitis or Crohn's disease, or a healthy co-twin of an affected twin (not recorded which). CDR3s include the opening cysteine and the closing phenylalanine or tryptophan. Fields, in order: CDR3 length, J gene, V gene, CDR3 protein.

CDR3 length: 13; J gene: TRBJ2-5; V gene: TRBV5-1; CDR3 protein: CASSDGAGETQYF
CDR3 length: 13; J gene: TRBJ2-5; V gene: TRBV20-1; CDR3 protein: CSARSRGLETQYF
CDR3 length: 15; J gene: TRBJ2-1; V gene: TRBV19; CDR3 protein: CASSWGVNSYNEQFF
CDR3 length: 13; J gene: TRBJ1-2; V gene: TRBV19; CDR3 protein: CASSIGTDEGYTF
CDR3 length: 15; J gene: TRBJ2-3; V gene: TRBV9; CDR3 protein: CASSPSGSRADTQYF
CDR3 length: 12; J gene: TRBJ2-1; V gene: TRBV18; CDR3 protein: CASSPKYNEQFF
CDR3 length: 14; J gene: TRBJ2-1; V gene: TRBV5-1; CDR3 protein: CASSKLRDLNEQFF
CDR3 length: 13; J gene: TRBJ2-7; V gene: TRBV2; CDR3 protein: CATGTGFTYEQYF
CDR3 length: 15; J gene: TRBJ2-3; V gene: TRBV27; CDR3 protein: CASSTRRISTDTQYF
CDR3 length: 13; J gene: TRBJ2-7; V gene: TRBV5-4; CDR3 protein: CASPTVRSYEQYF
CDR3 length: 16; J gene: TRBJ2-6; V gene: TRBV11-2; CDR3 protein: CASSPLGHSGANVLTF
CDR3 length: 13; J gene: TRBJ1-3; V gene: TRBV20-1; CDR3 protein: CSATPGTGNTIYF
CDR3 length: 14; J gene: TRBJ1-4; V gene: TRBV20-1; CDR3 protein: CSAIKAGTNEKLFF
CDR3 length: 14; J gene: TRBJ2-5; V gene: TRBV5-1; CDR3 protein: CASSLEVSQETQYF
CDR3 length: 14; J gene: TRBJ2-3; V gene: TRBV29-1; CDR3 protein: CSVDPVTSTDTQYF
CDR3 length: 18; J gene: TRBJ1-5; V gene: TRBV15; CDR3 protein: CATSSVPFAGWKNHPQHF
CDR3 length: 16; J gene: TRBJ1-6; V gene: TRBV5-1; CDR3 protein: CASSLEATGQNSPLHF
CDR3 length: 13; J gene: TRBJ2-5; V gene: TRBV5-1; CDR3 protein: CASRWQPEETQYF
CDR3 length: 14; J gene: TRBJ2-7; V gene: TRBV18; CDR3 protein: CASSPASGLYEQYF
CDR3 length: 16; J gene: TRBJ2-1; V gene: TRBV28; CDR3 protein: CASSIERSGSYNEQFF
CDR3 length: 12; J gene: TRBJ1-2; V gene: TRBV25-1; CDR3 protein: CASGEFKGGYTF
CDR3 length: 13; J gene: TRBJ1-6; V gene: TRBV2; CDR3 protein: CATTGTGVSPLHF
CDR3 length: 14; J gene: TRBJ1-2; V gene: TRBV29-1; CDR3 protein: CSVPTLGTIYGYTF
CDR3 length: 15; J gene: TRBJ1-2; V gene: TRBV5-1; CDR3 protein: CASSSDRAPLGGYTF
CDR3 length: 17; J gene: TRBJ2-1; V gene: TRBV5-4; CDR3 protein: CASSHPTSGGTNNEQFF
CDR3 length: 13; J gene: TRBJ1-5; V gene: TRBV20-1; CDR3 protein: CSASPYRNQPQHF
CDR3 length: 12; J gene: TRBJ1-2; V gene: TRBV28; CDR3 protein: CASSSPMGGYTF
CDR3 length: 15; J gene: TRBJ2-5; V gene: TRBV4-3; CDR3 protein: CASSQELGGKRTQYF
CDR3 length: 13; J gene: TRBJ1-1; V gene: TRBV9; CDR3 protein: CASSVSGWEGAFF
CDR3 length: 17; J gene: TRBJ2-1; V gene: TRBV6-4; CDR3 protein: CASSASAGGSGYNEQFF
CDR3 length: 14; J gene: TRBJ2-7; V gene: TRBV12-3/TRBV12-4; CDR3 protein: CASSLWDLTYEQYF
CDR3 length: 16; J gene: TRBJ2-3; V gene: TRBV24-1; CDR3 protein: CATSDRTGKSTDTQYF
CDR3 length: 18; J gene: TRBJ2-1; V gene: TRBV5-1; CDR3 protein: CASSRGLAGGRPYNEQFF
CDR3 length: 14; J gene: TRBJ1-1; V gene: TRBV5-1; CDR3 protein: CASSGRTGGSEAFF
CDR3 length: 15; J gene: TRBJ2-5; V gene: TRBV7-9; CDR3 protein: CASSPDWDTQETQYF
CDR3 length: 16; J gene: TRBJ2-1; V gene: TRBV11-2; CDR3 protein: CASSLDPLVSYNEQFF
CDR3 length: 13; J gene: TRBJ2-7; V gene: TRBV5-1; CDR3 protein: CASSLDNLGEQYF
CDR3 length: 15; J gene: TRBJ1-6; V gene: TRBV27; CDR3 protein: CASHGGGSYNSPLHF
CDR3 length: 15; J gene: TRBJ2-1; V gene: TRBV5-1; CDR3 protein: CASSLSQISYNEQFF
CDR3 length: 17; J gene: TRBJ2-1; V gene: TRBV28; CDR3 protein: CASSPPVAGGPRDEQFF
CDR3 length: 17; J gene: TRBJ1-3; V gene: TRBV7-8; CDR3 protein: CASSLISTGLSGNTIYF
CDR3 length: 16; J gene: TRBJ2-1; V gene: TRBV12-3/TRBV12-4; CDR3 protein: CASSLGQGAWNNEQFF
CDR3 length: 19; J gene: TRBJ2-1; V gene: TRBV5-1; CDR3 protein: CASSHPGPPNPSSYNEQFF
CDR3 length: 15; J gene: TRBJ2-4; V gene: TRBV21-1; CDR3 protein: CASRREVVAKNIQYF
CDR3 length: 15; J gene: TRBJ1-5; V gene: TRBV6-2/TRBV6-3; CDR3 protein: CASSQVGGVNQPQHF
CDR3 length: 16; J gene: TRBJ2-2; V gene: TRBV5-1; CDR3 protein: CASRPGTSGATGELFF
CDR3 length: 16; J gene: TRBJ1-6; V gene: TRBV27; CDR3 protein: CASSFNGQGAGSPLHF
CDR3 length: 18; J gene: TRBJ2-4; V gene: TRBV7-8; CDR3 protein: CASTKDRVPMVAKNIQYF
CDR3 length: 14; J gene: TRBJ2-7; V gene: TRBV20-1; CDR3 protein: CSARVAGTNYEQYF
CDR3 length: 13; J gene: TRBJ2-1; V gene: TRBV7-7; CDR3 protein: CASSSLTYNEQFF
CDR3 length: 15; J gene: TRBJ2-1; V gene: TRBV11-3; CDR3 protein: CARSLSGANYNEQFF
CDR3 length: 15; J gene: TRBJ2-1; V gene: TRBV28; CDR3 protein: CASSLYWTAHNEQFF
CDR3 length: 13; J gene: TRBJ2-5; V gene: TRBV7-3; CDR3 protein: CASSPGGVETQYF